A selection of T cell receptor beta chains follows, all from one sample in a study of T cell repertoires in cytomegalovirus infection. These receptors' antigens are unknown. A single record per CDR3 protein comes from TCRdb applying MiXCR to the reads. The sample consists of about 740,000 distinct CDR3 sequences, 30% to 40% of them appearing once. This specimen was cultured PBMCs, taken from culture after CMV antigen stimulation. The receptors derive from a human donor in good health (CMV status not recorded). Some clones in this sample may be carry-over from other donors' samples. Each CDR3 is given with its conserved first and last residue. The D gene is left open where the match is weak. Part of the rows lack a size; the others show once, few, many or a class for expanded clones.

v_call	j_call	clone_size	d_call	cdr3_nt	cdr3_aa
TRBV9	TRBJ1-6	-	-	TGTGCCAGCAGCGCGGGGGCTTGGACGGTAAATTCACCCCTCCACTTT	CASSAGAWTVNSPLHF
TRBV2	TRBJ2-3	-	-	TGTGCCAGCAGTGAAATAGCCACAGATACGCAGTATTTT	CASSEIATDTQYF
TRBV7-8	TRBJ2-3	-	-	TGTGCCAGCAGACTGGGGCGGAAATACACAGATACGCAGTATTTT	CASRLGRKYTDTQYF
TRBV20-1	TRBJ2-2	few	TRBD2	TGCAGTGCTAAATTCCGGGGGGAATCGAACACCGGGGAGCTGTTTTTT	CSAKFRGESNTGELFF
TRBV5-5	TRBJ2-2	-	-	TGTGCCAGTAACCCCGTTGCCGGGGAGCTGTTTTTT	CASNPVAGELFF
TRBV6-2/TRBV6-3	TRBJ2-2	-	-	TGTGCCAGCGCCGCAGGGCTGGCCACCGGGGAGCTGTTTTTT	CASAAGLATGELFF
TRBV11-2	TRBJ2-3	-	-	TGTGCCAGCAGCTTATTCGCCCCGACAGATACGCAGTATTTT	CASSLFAPTDTQYF
TRBV12-3/TRBV12-4	TRBJ1-2	few	-	TGTGCCAGCAGTTTGAGACGGAACTATGGCTACACCTTC	CASSLRRNYGYTF
TRBV5-1	TRBJ1-6	-	-	TGCGCCAGCAGCTTTACACTCCAGAGCTCCTATAATTCACCCCTCCACTTT	CASSFTLQSSYNSPLHF
TRBV5-4	TRBJ2-5	once	TRBD2	TGTGCCAGCAGCTTGGGACTAGCGGGAGGACGTGGACAAGAGACCCAGTACTTC	CASSLGLAGGRGQETQYF
TRBV7-4	TRBJ2-2	few	-	TGTGCCAGCAGCTTATCCCTCGACCGGCCCGGGGAGCTGTTTTTT	CASSLSLDRPGELFF
TRBV7-2	TRBJ2-2	-	-	TGTGCCAGCAGCAACGGGGGACGGGCCGGGGAGCTGTTTTTT	CASSNGGRAGELFF
TRBV11-2	TRBJ2-7	-	TRBD1	TGTGCCAGCAGCCCCCGACAGGGGAGGTACTTC	CASSPRQGRYF
TRBV28	TRBJ2-5	-	TRBD2	TGTGCCACAATCACTAGCGGGAGTCTGGAGACCCAGTACTTC	CATITSGSLETQYF
TRBV18	TRBJ1-2	-	-	TGTGCCAGCTCACCACCGGGTCCTAGGGCGGCTTATGGCTACACCTTC	CASSPPGPRAAYGYTF
TRBV7-6	TRBJ2-2	-	-	TGTGCCAGCAGCCGATGGTCCGCCCTAAACACCGGGGAGCTGTTTTTT	CASSRWSALNTGELFF
TRBV7-9	TRBJ2-1	-	-	TGTGCCAGCGGCCCCCCGAGCTCCTACAATGAGCAGTTCTTC	CASGPPSSYNEQFF
TRBV6-2/TRBV6-3	TRBJ2-7	-	-	TGTGCCACGGGTCGACGGGGGTTCGGCGAGCAGTACTTC	CATGRRGFGEQYF
TRBV6-5	TRBJ1-4	-	-	TGTGCCAGCAGTCGACGGATCAGACGGGCAACTAATGAAAAACTGTTTTTT	CASSRRIRRATNEKLFF
TRBV7-2	TRBJ2-1	-	-	TGTGCCAGCAGCTTAGTGGGTAGCGACGCCTACAATGAGCAGTTCTTC	CASSLVGSDAYNEQFF
TRBV5-5	TRBJ2-2	-	-	TGTGCCAGCAGCTTGGCGGCCCACGAAGGCACCGGGGAGCTGTTTTTT	CASSLAAHEGTGELFF
TRBV7-2	TRBJ2-1	many	-	TGTGCCAGCAGCTTAGGTCGGAAGGGACAGCAGTTCTTC	CASSLGRKGQQFF
TRBV28	TRBJ1-6	many	-	TGTGCCAGCAGTTTAGAGATCGGGTTAGATACTGATAATTCACCCCTCCACTTT	CASSLEIGLDTDNSPLHF
TRBV20-1	TRBJ1-3	-	TRBD1	TGCAGTGCTTCGACAGGGAGCTCTGGAAACACCATAGATTTT	CSASTGSSGNTIDF
TRBV2	TRBJ2-1	-	-	TGTGCCAGCAGTGGCTCAAGGGCCTGGTTGAATGAGCAGTTCTTC	CASSGSRAWLNEQFF
TRBV7-8	TRBJ2-1	-	TRBD1	TGTGCCAGCAGCGACACCGGGACAGGGGTAAAGGATGAGCAGTTCTTC	CASSDTGTGVKDEQFF
TRBV7-9	TRBJ2-5	few	-	TGTGCCAGCAGCCACCCCCTGGCCGGTCAAGAGACCCAGTACTTC	CASSHPLAGQETQYF
TRBV7-2	TRBJ2-5	many	-	TGTGCCAGCAGCGTTGGAGAGACCCAGTACTTC	CASSVGETQYF
TRBV5-1	TRBJ2-3	-	TRBD1	TGCGCCAGCAGCTTTCGGGACAGGAAAACAGATACGCAGTATTTT	CASSFRDRKTDTQYF
TRBV5-4	TRBJ1-4	-	-	TGTGCCAGCGGGCAGGGTGACGAAAAACTGTTTTTT	CASGQGDEKLFF
TRBV27	TRBJ1-2	few	TRBD1	TGTGCCAGCGGGGGACAGGGCTATGGCTACACCTTC	CASGGQGYGYTF
TRBV11-2	TRBJ2-1	few	-	TGTGCCAGCAGTCCGGGGCTAAACAATGAGCAGTTCTTC	CASSPGLNNEQFF
TRBV4-2	TRBJ2-7	-	-	TGTGCCAGCAGCCAAGGTCCTTACTACGAGCAGTACTTC	CASSQGPYYEQYF
TRBV14	TRBJ2-1	-	TRBD2	TGTGCCAGCAGCCAGTTGGGGACTAGGGGTAGTACTGAGCAGTTCTTC	CASSQLGTRGSTEQFF
TRBV5-1	TRBJ2-5	-	-	TGCGCCAGCAGCTTGATCCGGGGCCAAGAGACCCAGTACTTC	CASSLIRGQETQYF
TRBV11-2	TRBJ2-6	few	-	TGTGCCAGCAGCATACAAGTCTCTGGGGCCAACGTCCTGACTTTC	CASSIQVSGANVLTF
TRBV15	TRBJ2-1	few	TRBD2	TGTGCCACCTCTGATGGCGGGGGAAGACACAATGAGCAGTTCTTC	CATSDGGGRHNEQFF
TRBV27	TRBJ2-7	-	-	TGTGCCAGCAGTTTATCCGATGACAGCTCCTACGAGCAGTACTTC	CASSLSDDSSYEQYF
TRBV6-1	TRBJ2-2	-	TRBD2	TGTGCCAGCAGTTCATGGACTAGCGGGGGTTCAGGGGAGCTGTTTTTT	CASSSWTSGGSGELFF
TRBV4-1	TRBJ1-6	-	-	TGCGCCAGCAGCCAAGATTCAGAGGGGTCCTATAATTCACCCCTCCACTTT	CASSQDSEGSYNSPLHF
TRBV10-3	TRBJ1-2	-	-	TGTGCCATCAGGGGGGGGGACGGAGAAAACTATGGCTACACCTTC	CAIRGGDGENYGYTF